A single sample gave rise to the 19 T cell receptor beta chains below, sequenced in a study of T cell responses to AZD1222 COVID-19 vaccine. The table came from immunoSEQ multiplex PCR; TCRdb's copy has only in-frame clones and leaves some out. The sample has tens of thousands of clones; about 83% are singletons. Sequenced material: peripheral blood, taken 28 days after the second AZD1222 dose. These receptors were collected from an adult who received the AZD1222 COVID-19 vaccine.

The chain recombines TRBV18 with TRBJ1-4; the match to TRBD1 covers 8 bases. Trimming cost V 4 bases and J 8 bases; bases outside gene matches: 6. CDR1 is KGHSH and CDR2 is LQKENI in the germline V gene. This CDR3 contains 14 residues. Written as DNA, the CDR3 is TGTGCCAGCTCACGGAACAGGGGGGAAGAAAAACTGTTTTTT. It specifies CASSRNRGEEKLFF.

V and J are TRBV29-1 and TRBJ1-1; the match to TRBD1 covers 11 bases. Trimming at V came to 6 bases and at J to 11 bases, leaving 11 bases not matched to a gene. Germline CDR1 is SQVTM and CDR2 is ANQGSEA. This CDR3 contains 13 residues. The CDR3 bases are TGCAGCGTCGAACGGGACAGGGGGTTTCAGGCTTTCTTT. Its protein is CSVERDRGFQAFF.

The chain recombines TRBV7-2 with TRBJ2-2; possibly TRBD2 for D (5 bases). The germline V and J ends were trimmed by 1 base and 3 bases, with 12 bases remaining between them. The germline CDR1 and CDR2 sequences are SGHTA and FQGNSA. The CDR3 extends over 16 amino acids. The CDR3: CASSLDLAGDTGELFF. CDR3 sequence (DNA): TGTGCCAGCAGCTTAGACCTAGCCGGGGACACCGGGGAGCTGTTTTTT.

The chain combines TRBV7-2 with TRBJ1-5; TRBD1 aligns across 8 bases. V dropped 6 bases and J dropped 1; count of bases not matched to a gene: 8. The CDR3 runs to 16 residues. Per the germline V gene, CDR1 is SGHTA and CDR2 is FQGNSA. DNA of the CDR3: TGTGCCAGCAGACCCAAAACAGGGGGAAGCAATCAGCCCCAGCATTTT. Its protein is CASRPKTGGSNQPQHF.

V is TRBV7-8 and J is TRBJ1-1; D not resolved. The germline gives CDR1 SGHVS, CDR2 FQNEAQ. The CDR3 is 14 amino acids. Between the trimmed V and J ends, which lost 1 base and 8 bases, there was a span of 14 bases. The CDR3 DNA follows: TGTGCCAGCAGCTTAGTCGGCAGCTACCTAGAAGCTTTCTTT. Amino acid sequence: CASSLVGSYLEAFF. Looking up the rest from reference TRBV7-8 and TRBJ1-1 gives the full variable domain: GAGVSQSPRYKVAKRGQDVALRCDPISGHVSLFWYQQALGQGPEFLTYFQNEAQLDKSGLPSDRFFAERPEGSVSTLKIQRTQQEDSAVYLCASSLVGSYLEAFFGQGTRLTVV.

The gene calls are TRBV2 and TRBJ2-3, with D tentatively TRBD1 (5 bases). Germline CDR1 and CDR2: SNHLY and FYNNEI. This CDR3 is built from 16 residues. V gave up 3 bases and J gave up 0 bases, with 13 bases separating them. The DNA of the CDR3 is TGTGCCAGCAGTGACGGCCAGGGTCCTAGCACAGATACGCAGTATTTT. This translates into CASSDGQGPSTDTQYF.

This chain connects TRBV29-1 to TRBJ2-1, with D hard to call. Per the germline V gene, CDR1 is SQVTM and CDR2 is ANQGSEA. The CDR3 is 17 amino acids. V was cut by 6 bases and J by 0 bases, with 21 bases left in between. The CDR3 bases are TGCAGCGTCGAGACGGAGCTACTGAGGAGCTCCTACAATGAGCAGTTCTTC. It specifies CSVETELLRSSYNEQFF.

The J gene is TRBJ2-7, the V gene TRBV6-6; no firm D call. CDR1 and CDR2 (germline): MNHNY, SVGAGI (reference sequence). V was cut by 2 bases and J by 7 bases, with 6 bases left in between. This CDR3 comprises 11 residues. The DNA for the CDR3 is TGTGCCAGCAGTTACGGGTGGGAGCAGTACTTC. This codes for CASSYGWEQYF.

The V gene is TRBV7-2, the J gene TRBJ2-3, with a possible D match to TRBD2 (7 bases). V was clipped by 6 bases and J by 5 bases, with 12 bases between them. This CDR3 contains 13 residues. The germline V gene has CDR1 SGHTA and CDR2 FQGNSA. CDR3 sequence (DNA): TGTGCCAGCAGGAGGGGGGGCATAGATACGCAGTATTTT. This gives the protein CASRRGGIDTQYF.

This chain joins TRBV5-1 and TRBJ2-7, with D perhaps TRBD2 (5 bases). V dropped 4 bases and J dropped 3 bases, with 14 bases sitting between them. The CDR3 contains 14 residues. The V gene's germline CDR1 is SGHRS and CDR2 YFSETQ. The CDR3 DNA follows: TGCGCCAGCAGCGCGGGTCCCCTAAACTACGAGCAGTACTTC. Translating gives CASSAGPLNYEQYF.

This chain uses TRBV6-2 or TRBV6-3 with TRBJ2-5, with D perhaps matching TRBD1 (6 bases). CDR1 and CDR2 (germline): MNHEY, SVGEGT. Trimming pared 3 bases from V and 3 bases from J, leaving 14 bases between. This CDR3 comprises 15 residues. The CDR3 loop is CASSYPSRGKETQYF. In DNA, the CDR3 is TGTGCCAGCAGTTATCCGAGCAGGGGTAAAGAGACCCAGTACTTC.

This chain links TRBV27 with TRBJ1-4; D uncertain. This CDR3 has 13 residues. Trimming cost V 7 bases and J 5 bases, with 11 bases left between them. Looked up from germline, CDR1 is MNHEY and CDR2 is SMNVEV (reference sequence). The CDR3 loop reads CASTQKGNEKLFF. The CDR3 region has the DNA TGTGCCAGCACCCAGAAAGGGAATGAAAAACTGTTTTTT.

This clone has just one count. The chain is built from TRBV9 and TRBJ1-6, with D unclear. Germline V CDR1 and CDR2: SGDLS, YYNGEE. The CDR3 loop spans 14 amino acids. With 0 bases removed from V and 8 bases from J, the gap between germline ends came to 9 bases. The CDR3 coding sequence is TGTGCCAGCAGCGTAGCGATCTGGGATTCACCCCTCCACTTT. Translating gives CASSVAIWDSPLHF.

This clone showed up just once. The rearrangement uses TRBV30 and TRBJ1-2; D not resolved. Germline V gives CDR1 GTSNPN, CDR2 SVGIG (reference sequence). This CDR3 spans 17 amino acids. The V gene lost 0 bases and the J gene lost 0 bases, with 17 bases spanning the gap. The CDR3 protein is CAWSVQSGLRPNYGYTF. Written as DNA, the CDR3 is TGTGCCTGGAGTGTTCAGTCTGGTCTCCGACCTAACTATGGCTACACCTTC. The full variable domain, its missing parts supplied by reference TRBV30 and TRBJ1-2, is SQTIHQWPATLVQPVGSPLSLECTVEGTSNPNLYWYRQAAGRGLQLLFYSVGIGQISSEVPQNLSASRPQDRQFILSSKKLLLSDSGFYLCAWSVQSGLRPNYGYTFGSGTRLTVV.

The rearrangement uses TRBV9 and TRBJ2-3; the D is unclear. V was shortened by 0 bases and J by 2 bases, with 10 bases between the two germline ends. Germline V CDR1 and CDR2: SGDLS, YYNGEE. The CDR3 has 15 amino acids. CDR3 region: CASSVERESTDTQYF. The CDR3 coding sequence is TGTGCCAGCAGCGTAGAGAGAGAGTCCACAGATACGCAGTATTTT.

The chain has TRBV29-1 and TRBJ1-2; D is perhaps TRBD1 (6 bases). The CDR3 is 13 amino acids. Germline CDR1 SQVTM, CDR2 ANQGSEA. V gave up 3 bases and J gave up 8 bases, with 16 bases separating them. The CDR3: CSVDRRGGSGYTF. The CDR3 nucleotides read TGCAGCGTTGATCGAAGGGGGGGCTCCGGCTACACCTTC.

As DNA, the CDR3 is TGTGCCAGCAGCCAGGACCGGGACAGAGCCCATCAGCCCCAGCATTTT. The encoded protein is CASSQDRDRAHQPQHF. The V gene is TRBV4-2, the J gene TRBJ1-5; 7 bases are shared with TRBD1. The length of the CDR3 is 16 residues. Germline V lookup: CDR1 LGHNA, CDR2 YNFKEQ. Trimming at V came to 3 bases and at J to 5 bases, leaving 10 bases not matched to a gene.

The chain recombines TRBV12-5 with TRBJ1-4, with unresolved D. The germline V gene has CDR1 LGHNT and CDR2 FRNRAP. V was shortened by 2 bases and J by 8 bases, with 3 bases between the two germline ends. The CDR3 totals 11 residues. The CDR3 DNA reads TGTGCTAGTGGTTTGACGGAAAAACTGTTTTTT. Translation gives CASGLTEKLFF.

This clone was counted once. The chain employs TRBV6-5 and TRBJ2-7; 8 nucleotides line up with TRBD2. Unmatched junction bases numbered 9, after V lost 5 bases and J lost 3 bases. The CDR3 extends over 15 amino acids. Germline V CDR1 and CDR2: MNHEY, SVGAGI. The CDR3 region has the DNA TGTGCCAGCAGTCGGGGGGGGCAGGGAGGCTACGAGCAGTACTTC. Translating it yields CASSRGGQGGYEQYF.